The 11 T cell receptor beta chains given below trace back to one sample, sequenced in a study of cytomegalovirus exposure and HLA in healthy donors. The PCR employed 60 Vbeta primers together with 13 Jbeta primers. TCRdb keeps only in-frame clones here, not all; method: immunoSEQ multiplex PCR. The data hold around 99,000 clones, with over 75% observed a single time. The sequenced sample was PBMCs. The receptor set was obtained from a man over 45 in good health and CMV-seropositive.

To note about this clone: At the DNA level, this CDR3 is encoded by other sequences in the same sample as well. This rearrangement joins TRBV4-2 to TRBJ2-3; D is perhaps TRBD2 (5 bases). V lost 0 bases, J lost 1 base, and 8 bases lay in between. Germline CDR1 is LGHNA and CDR2 is YNFKEQ. There are 15 residues in the CDR3. DNA for the CDR3: TGTGCCAGCAGCCAAGATCTAGCACGCACAGATACGCAGTATTTT. Protein sequence: CASSQDLARTDTQYF.

The rearrangement joins TRBV6-1 to TRBJ1-4; 9 nucleotides agree with TRBD1. The CDR3 is 15 residues long. Germline CDR1 and CDR2: MNHNS and SASEGT. The V and J ends lost 5 bases and 10 bases, in that order; junction bases with no gene match: 11. The CDR3 loop is CASSKQQGALGKLFF. CDR3 bases: TGTGCCAGCAGTAAACAACAGGGGGCGCTAGGAAAACTGTTTTTT.

V is TRBV14 and J is TRBJ1-5, with TRBD1 as a possible D gene (6 bases). Germline CDR1 and CDR2: SGHDN and FVKESK. The V and J ends lost 4 bases and 2 bases respectively, with 21 bases between them. This CDR3 is 18 amino acids long. The CDR3 protein is CASSLPRGGVGCNQPQHF. DNA of the CDR3: TGTGCCAGCAGCCTTCCCCGAGGGGGTGTGGGTTGCAATCAGCCCCAGCATTTT.

CDR3 residues: CASSRGPDYGYTF. The DNA for the CDR3 is TGCGCCAGCAGCCGAGGGCCGGACTATGGCTACACCTTC. The chain employs TRBV4-1 and TRBJ1-2; D not certain. Germline assignment: CDR1 MGHRA and CDR2 YSYEKL. The CDR3 is 13 residues long. V was pared by 4 bases and J by 3 bases, with 9 bases between.

About this clone: One junction end does not reproduce the germline sequence, and a read error may be involved. The genes are TRBV25-1 and TRBJ1-2, with a possible D match to TRBD1 (5 bases). Germline CDR1 and CDR2: MGHDK and SYGVNS. The CDR3 consists of 14 residues. CDR3 loop: CASTQEGYNYGYPF. CDR3 in DNA: TGTGCCAGCACACAGGAGGGGTATAACTATGGCTACCCCTTC.

This clone was seen a handful of times. This chain's CDR3 is CASSWAWTYNEQFF. In nucleotides, the CDR3 is TGTGCCAGCAGTTGGGCTTGGACATACAATGAGCAGTTCTTC. The rearrangement uses TRBV6-1 and TRBJ2-1; possible D gene TRBD1, 5 bases. The CDR3 consists of 14 residues. V dropped 5 bases and J dropped 4 bases, with 12 bases sitting between them. Germline values: CDR1 MNHNS, CDR2 SASEGT.

The rearrangement joins TRBV9 to TRBJ1-4, with 9 bases identical to TRBD1. In germline, CDR1 is SGDLS, CDR2 YYNGEE. The CDR3 extends over 15 amino acids. With 4 bases clipped from V and 7 bases from J, the junction kept 8 bases outside the gene matches. The CDR3 spells CASSPRGQGGEKLFF. The CDR3, as DNA: TGTGCCAGCAGCCCAAGGGGACAGGGAGGTGAAAAACTGTTTTTT.

The chain joins TRBV4-2 to TRBJ2-2; 11 bases fit TRBD2. V lost 4 bases, J lost 3 bases, and 19 bases stayed unmatched. This CDR3 region has 21 residues. Germline lookup yields CDR1 LGHNA and CDR2 YNFKEQ. The CDR3 region has the DNA TGTGCCAGCAGCCGAAGATCGGGAAACCCGGGACTAGCGGCTTACACCGGGGAGCTGTTTTTT. It codes for CASSRRSGNPGLAAYTGELFF.

This rearrangement joins TRBV2 to TRBJ2-3; 8 bases align to TRBD2. The CDR3 is 16 residues long. J lost 0 bases, V lost 7 bases, and 9 bases had no gene match. Germline CDR1 is SNHLY and CDR2 is FYNNEI. The DNA of the CDR3 is TGTGCCAGCACCCGTGAGATAGCGGGGAGCACAGATACGCAGTATTTT. Translating it yields CASTREIAGSTDTQYF.

This sequence joins TRBV28 and TRBJ2-7, with unresolved D. Trimming cost V 2 bases and J 6 bases, with 11 bases left between them. The CDR3 has 13 amino acids. Germline CDR1 MDHEN, CDR2 SYDVKM. The CDR3 DNA reads TGTGCCAGCAGTTTACCCTATGGTTCCGAGCAGTACTTC. Its translation is CASSLPYGSEQYF.

V is TRBV7-9 and J is TRBJ2-7, with D possibly TRBD1 on 5 matching bases. Germline lookup yields CDR1 SEHNR and CDR2 FQNEAQ (reference sequence). With 6 bases removed from V and 6 bases from J, the gap between germline ends came to 12 bases. The CDR3 is 12 residues long. For the CDR3, the DNA is TGTGCCAGCAGGCACTCTGGGGCCGAGCAGTACTTC. Protein: CASRHSGAEQYF.